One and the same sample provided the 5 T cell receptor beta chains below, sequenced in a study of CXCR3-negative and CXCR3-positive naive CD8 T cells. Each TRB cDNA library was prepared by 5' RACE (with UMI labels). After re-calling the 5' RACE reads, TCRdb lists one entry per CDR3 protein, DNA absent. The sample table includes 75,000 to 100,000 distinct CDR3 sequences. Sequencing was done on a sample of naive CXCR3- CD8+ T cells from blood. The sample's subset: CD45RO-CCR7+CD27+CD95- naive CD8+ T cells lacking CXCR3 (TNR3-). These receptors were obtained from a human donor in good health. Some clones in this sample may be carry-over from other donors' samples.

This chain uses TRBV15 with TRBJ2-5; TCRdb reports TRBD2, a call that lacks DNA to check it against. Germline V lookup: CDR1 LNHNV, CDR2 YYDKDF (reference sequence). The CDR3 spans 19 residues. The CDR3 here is CATSLPGSSGPSGGETQYF.

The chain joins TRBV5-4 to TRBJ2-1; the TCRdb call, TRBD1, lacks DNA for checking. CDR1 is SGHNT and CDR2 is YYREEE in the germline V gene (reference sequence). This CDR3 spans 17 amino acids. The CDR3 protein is CASSAGTDSSLFNEQFF.

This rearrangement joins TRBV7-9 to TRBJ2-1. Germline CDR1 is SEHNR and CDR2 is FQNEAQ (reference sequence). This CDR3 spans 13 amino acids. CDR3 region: CASSLVRVNEQFF.

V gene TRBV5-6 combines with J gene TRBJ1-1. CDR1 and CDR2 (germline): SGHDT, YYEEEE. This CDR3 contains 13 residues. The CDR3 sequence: CASSFTENTEAFF.

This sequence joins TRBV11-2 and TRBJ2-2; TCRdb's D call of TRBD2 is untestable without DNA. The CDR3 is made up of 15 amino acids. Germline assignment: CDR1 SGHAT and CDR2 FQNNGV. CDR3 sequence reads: CASSLGLAGVGELFF.